These T cell receptor beta chains were read from a single sample in a study of cytomegalovirus exposure and HLA in healthy donors. Libraries were prepared by immunoSEQ multiplex PCR; TCRdb keeps only in-frame clonotypes and omits some of them. This table has 160,000 or so clones, roughly 88% appearing once. What was sequenced was PBMCs. The receptors originated from a man aged 45 to 65 in good health and CMV-seropositive. CDR3s include the opening cysteine and the closing phenylalanine or tryptophan. A D gene is named only where the DNA matches it firmly. Clone size, where shown, is once, few, many, or a class for clones that have expanded.

CDR3	DNA	size	J	D	V
CASSVAGGNGYTF	TGTGCCAGCTCGGTGGCAGGGGGCAACGGCTACACCTTC	.	TRBJ1-2	TRBD1	TRBV28
CASSLLFGGGGSGANVLTF	TGTGCCAGCAGCTTACTTTTTGGCGGGGGGGGCTCTGGGGCCAACGTCCTGACTTTC	.	TRBJ2-6	TRBD2	TRBV11-2
CASSLEVPRTGTYEQYF	TGTGCCAGCAGCTTAGAGGTCCCGAGGACAGGTACCTACGAGCAGTACTTC	.	TRBJ2-7	TRBD1	TRBV7-6
CASSSDRVGTGELFF	TGTGCCAGCAGTTCGGACAGGGTAGGGACCGGGGAGCTGTTTTTT	.	TRBJ2-2	TRBD1	TRBV27
CASSPRVGNTEAFF	TGTGCCAGCAGCCCGCGGGTGGGGAACACTGAAGCTTTCTTT	.	TRBJ1-1	.	TRBV5-8
CAWSEGRRQVNNEQFF	TGTGCCTGGAGTGAAGGCCGGAGACAGGTTAACAATGAGCAGTTCTTC	.	TRBJ2-1	.	TRBV30
CASSYRGGEAFF	TGTGCCAGCAGTTACAGGGGGGGCGAAGCTTTCTTT	few	TRBJ1-1	.	TRBV6-5
CASTAPGVNEKLFF	TGTGCCAGTACCGCCCCAGGGGTTAATGAAAAACTGTTTTTT	.	TRBJ1-4	.	TRBV19
CASSLSGGGGAYEQYF	TGTGCCAGCAGTTTATCCGGGGGCGGGGGGGCTTACGAGCAGTACTTC	.	TRBJ2-7	TRBD2	TRBV27
CASSLGPAGEKLFF	TGCGCCAGCAGCTTGGGGCCTGCAGGGGAAAAACTGTTTTTT	.	TRBJ1-4	.	TRBV5-1
CASSLREPNYGYTF	TGCGCCAGCAGCTTGAGAGAACCTAACTATGGCTACACCTTC	.	TRBJ1-2	.	TRBV5-1